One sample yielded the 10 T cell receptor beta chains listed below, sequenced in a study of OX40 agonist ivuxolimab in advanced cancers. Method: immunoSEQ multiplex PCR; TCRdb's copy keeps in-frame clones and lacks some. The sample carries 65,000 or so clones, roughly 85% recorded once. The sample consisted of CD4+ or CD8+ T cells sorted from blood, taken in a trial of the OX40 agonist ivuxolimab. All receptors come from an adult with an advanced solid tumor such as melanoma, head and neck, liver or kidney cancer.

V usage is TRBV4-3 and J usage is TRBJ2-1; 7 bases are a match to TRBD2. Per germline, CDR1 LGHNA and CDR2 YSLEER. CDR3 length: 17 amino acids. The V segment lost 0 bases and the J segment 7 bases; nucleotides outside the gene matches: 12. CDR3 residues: CASSQDGRGWRVNEQFF. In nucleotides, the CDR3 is TGCGCCAGCAGCCAAGATGGGCGGGGGTGGCGTGTTAATGAGCAGTTCTTC.

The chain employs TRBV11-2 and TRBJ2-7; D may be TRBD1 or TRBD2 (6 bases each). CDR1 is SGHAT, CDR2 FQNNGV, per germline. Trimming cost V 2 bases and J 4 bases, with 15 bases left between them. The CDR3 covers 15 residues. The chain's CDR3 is CASSLTVGGGYEQYF. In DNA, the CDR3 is TGTGCCAGCAGCTTAACGGTCGGAGGGGGTTACGAGCAGTACTTC.

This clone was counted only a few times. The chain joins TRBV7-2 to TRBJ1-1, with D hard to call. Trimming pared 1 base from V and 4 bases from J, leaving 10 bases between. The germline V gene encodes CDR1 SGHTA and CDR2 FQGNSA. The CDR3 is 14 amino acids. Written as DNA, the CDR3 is TGTGCCAGCAGCTTAGTCACAGCGACCACTGAAGCTTTCTTT. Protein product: CASSLVTATTEAFF.

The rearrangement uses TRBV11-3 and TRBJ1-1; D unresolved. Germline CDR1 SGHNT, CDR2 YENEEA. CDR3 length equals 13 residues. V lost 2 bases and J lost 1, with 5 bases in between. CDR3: CASSLFENTEAFF. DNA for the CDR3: TGTGCCAGCAGCTTATTTGAGAACACTGAAGCTTTCTTT. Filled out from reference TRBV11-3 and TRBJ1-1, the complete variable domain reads EAGVVQSPRYKIIEKKQPVAFWCNPISGHNTLYWYLQNLGQGPELLIRYENEEAVDDSQLPKDRFSAERLKGVDSTLKIQPAELGDSAVYLCASSLFENTEAFFGQGTRLTVV.

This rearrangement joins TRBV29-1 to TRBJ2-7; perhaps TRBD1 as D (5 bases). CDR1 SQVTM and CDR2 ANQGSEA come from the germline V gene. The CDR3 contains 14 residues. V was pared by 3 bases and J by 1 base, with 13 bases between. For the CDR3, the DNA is TGCAGCGTTGAGATGACAGACAATTCCTACGAGCAGTACTTC. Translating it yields CSVEMTDNSYEQYF.

The CDR3 DNA reads as TGTGCCAGCAGTGAAGCGGACGGACAGGGGGCCGGGGAGCTGTTTTTT. Encoded protein: CASSEADGQGAGELFF. The chain is built from TRBV6-1 and TRBJ2-2, with 10 bases lining up with TRBD1. The junction had 4 bases not matched to a gene; V was cut back by 0 bases and J by 6 bases. This CDR3 contains 16 residues. Germline V gene lookup returns CDR1 MNHNS and CDR2 SASEGT.

The CDR3 is CASSLAGTPNQPQHF. CDR3 coding DNA: TGCGCCAGCAGCTTGGCCGGGACACCTAATCAGCCCCAGCATTTT. The V and J genes are TRBV5-1 and TRBJ1-5; the D gene is possibly TRBD1 (6 bases). The germline gives CDR1 SGHRS, CDR2 YFSETQ. This CDR3 has 15 amino acids. Trimming stripped 0 bases from V and 4 bases from J, with 11 bases between. The full variable domain, rest sourced from reference TRBV5-1 and TRBJ1-5, is KAGVTQTPRYLIKTRGQQVTLSCSPISGHRSVSWYQQTPGQGLQFLFEYFSETQRNKGNFPGRFSGRQFSNSRSEMNVSTLELGDSALYLCASSLAGTPNQPQHFGDGTRLSIL.

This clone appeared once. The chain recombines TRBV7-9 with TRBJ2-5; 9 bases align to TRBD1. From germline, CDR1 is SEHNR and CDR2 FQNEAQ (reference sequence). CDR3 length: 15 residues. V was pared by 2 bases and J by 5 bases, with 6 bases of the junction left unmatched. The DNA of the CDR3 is TGTGCCAGCAGCTTACGGTCGACAGGGGGGGAGACCCAGTACTTC. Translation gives CASSLRSTGGETQYF.

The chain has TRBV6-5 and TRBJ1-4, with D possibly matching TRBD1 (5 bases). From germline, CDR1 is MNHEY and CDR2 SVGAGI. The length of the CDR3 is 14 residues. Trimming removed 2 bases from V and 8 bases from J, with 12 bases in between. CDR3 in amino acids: CASSYRERGEKLFF. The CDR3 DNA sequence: TGTGCCAGCAGTTACAGGGAGAGGGGAGAAAAACTGTTTTTT.

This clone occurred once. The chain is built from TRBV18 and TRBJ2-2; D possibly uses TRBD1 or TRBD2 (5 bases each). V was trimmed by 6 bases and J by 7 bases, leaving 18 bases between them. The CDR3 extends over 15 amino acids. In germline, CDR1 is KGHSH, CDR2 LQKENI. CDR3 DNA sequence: TGTGCCAGCTCCGGGGCACAACCGATGGGCGGGGAGCTGTTTTTT. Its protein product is CASSGAQPMGGELFF.